Listed here is a single TCR beta chain. Its antigen is still unknown. Germline lookup yields CDR1 MDHEN and CDR2 SYDVKM. This CDR3 comprises 12 residues. V lost 3 bases and J 8 bases, leaving 10 bases between the germline ends. These data belong to a study of STAT5B mutations in CD4+ large granular lymphocyte leukemia. Overall study: Healthy donors showed HLA-associated enrichment of the CDR3 'QG' motif.

Findings and limits, study-wide: Compared with healthy controls (2/35), patient top clones favored TRBV06 (8/27). The CD4+ versus CD8+ T-LGLL clonality difference may reflect limited sample size. CD4-sorted patient repertoires seemed more clonal than healthy CD4+ repertoires.

The method was immunoSEQ multiplex PCR; TCRdb's version includes in-frame clones alone and lacks a portion of them. Of 48,000 or so clones in the sample, 55% to 75% were seen once. The sequence was collected from a human donor in good health. Sequenced input: CD4+ T cells from blood buffy coats. The chain employs TRBV28 and TRBJ1-1; D may be TRBD1 (5 bases). DNA for the CDR3: TGTGCCAGCAGTTTGGGGGGAATCGAAGCTTTCTTT. Amino acid sequence: CASSLGGIEAFF.